A selection of T cell receptor beta chains follows, all from one sample in a study of blood T cells in healthy people across ages. TCRdb used MiXCR to reprocess the 5' RACE reads, holding one entry per CDR3 protein. The sample shows hundreds of thousands of distinct CDR3 sequences, approximately 49% of them seen only once. The sequenced sample consisted of blood. The receptors were gathered from a man aged 30 to 45 in good health. The CDR3 runs from the conserved cysteine through the conserved F or W. A clone size is listed for some rows: how often the clone was seen (once, few, many), or a class if it is expanded.

-	TRBV29-1	TRBJ2-1	13	CSVQGRGANEQFF
few	TRBV11-1	TRBJ2-3	14	CASLEGGYTDTQYF
-	TRBV12-3/TRBV12-4	TRBJ2-1	14	CASSLGTIPNEQFF
-	TRBV3-1	TRBJ2-6	16	CASSQGAPSGANVLTF
few	TRBV20-1	TRBJ2-7	14	CSARVGGRYDEQYF
-	TRBV14	TRBJ2-3	16	CASSQEETWSTDTQYF
-	TRBV28	TRBJ1-2	14	CASSLSRGDYGYTF
-	TRBV4-3	TRBJ1-6	14	CASSQWGYNSPLHF
-	TRBV11-2	TRBJ2-3	16	CASSLVRGAGSDTQYF
few	TRBV10-3	TRBJ1-2	13	CAISDRQGGGYTF
-	TRBV7-9	TRBJ2-6	17	CASSSNAQVSGANVLTF
few	TRBV28	TRBJ2-7	14	CASSLSGTGNEQYF
once	TRBV20-1	TRBJ2-5	13	CSAHQHLQETQYF
-	TRBV15	TRBJ2-5	16	CATSRDRASGANEQYF
-	TRBV5-4	TRBJ2-1	14	CASTMVPSGNEQFF